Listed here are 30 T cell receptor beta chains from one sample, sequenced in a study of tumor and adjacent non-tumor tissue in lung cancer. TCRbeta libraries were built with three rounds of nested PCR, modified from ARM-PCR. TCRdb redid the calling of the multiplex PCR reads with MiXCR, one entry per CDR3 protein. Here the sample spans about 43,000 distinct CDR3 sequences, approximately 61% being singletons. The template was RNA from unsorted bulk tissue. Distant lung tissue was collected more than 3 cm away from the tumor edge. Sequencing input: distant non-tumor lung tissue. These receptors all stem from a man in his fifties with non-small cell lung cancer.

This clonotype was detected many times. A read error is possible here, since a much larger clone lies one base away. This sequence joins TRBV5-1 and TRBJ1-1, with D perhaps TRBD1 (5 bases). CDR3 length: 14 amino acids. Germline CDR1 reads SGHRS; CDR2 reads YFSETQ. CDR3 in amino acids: CASSLAGGSTKAFF. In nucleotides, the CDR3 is TGCGCCAGCAGCTTGGCCGGGGGGTCCACTAAAGCTTTCTTT.

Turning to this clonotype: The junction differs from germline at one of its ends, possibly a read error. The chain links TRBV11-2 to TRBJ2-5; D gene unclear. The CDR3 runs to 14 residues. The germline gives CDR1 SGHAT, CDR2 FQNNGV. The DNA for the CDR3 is TGTACCAGCACCGAGCAGGCAGCCCAAGAGACCCAATACTTC. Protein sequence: CTSTEQAAQETQYF.

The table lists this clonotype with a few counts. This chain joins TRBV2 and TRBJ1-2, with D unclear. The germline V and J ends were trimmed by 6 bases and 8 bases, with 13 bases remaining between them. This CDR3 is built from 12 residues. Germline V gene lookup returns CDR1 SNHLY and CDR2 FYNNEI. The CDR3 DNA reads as TGTGCCAGCAGAGGAAGGGAAGGGGGCTACACCTTC. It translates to CASRGREGGYTF.

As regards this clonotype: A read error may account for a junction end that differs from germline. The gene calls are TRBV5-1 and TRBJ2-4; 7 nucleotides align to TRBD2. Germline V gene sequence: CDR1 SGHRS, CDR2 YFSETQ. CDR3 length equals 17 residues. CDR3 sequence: CTSSSTGDYTSKNIQYF. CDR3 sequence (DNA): TGCACCAGCAGCTCCACGGGGGACTACACTTCCAAAAACATTCAGTACTTC.

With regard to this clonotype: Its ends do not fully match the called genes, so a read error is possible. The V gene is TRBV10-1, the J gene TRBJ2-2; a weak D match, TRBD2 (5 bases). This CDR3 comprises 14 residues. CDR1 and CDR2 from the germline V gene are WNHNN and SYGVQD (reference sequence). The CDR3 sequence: CSSSGGVNTGDLFF. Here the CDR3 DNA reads TGCTCCAGCAGTGGAGGAGTGAACACCGGGGATCTATTTTTT.

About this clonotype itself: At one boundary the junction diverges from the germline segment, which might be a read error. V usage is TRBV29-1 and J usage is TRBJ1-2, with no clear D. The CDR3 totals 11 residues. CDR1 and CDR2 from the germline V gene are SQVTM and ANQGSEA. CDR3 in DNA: TGCAGCGTTGGCGATAACTATGGTTACACCTTC. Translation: CSVGDNYGYTF. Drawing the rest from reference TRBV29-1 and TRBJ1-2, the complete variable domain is SAVISQKPSRDICQRGTSLTIQCQVDSQVTMMFWYRQQPGQSLTLIATANQGSEATYESGFVIDKFPISRPNLTFSTLTVSNMSPEDSSIYLCSVGDNYGYTFGSGTRLTVV.

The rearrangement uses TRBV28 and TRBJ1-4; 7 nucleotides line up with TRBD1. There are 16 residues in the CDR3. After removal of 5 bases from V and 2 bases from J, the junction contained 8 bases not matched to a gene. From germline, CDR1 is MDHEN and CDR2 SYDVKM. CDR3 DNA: TGTGCCAGCAGTAACCGACAGGGAGCCACTAATGAAAAACTGTTTTTT. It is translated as CASSNRQGATNEKLFF.

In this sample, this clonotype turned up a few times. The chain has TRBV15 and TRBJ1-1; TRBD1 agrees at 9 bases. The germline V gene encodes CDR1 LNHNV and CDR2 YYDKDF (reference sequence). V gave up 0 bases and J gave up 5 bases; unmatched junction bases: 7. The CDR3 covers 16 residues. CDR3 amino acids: CATSREQGAGGTEAFF. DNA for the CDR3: TGTGCCACCAGCAGAGAACAGGGGGCCGGAGGAACTGAAGCTTTCTTT.

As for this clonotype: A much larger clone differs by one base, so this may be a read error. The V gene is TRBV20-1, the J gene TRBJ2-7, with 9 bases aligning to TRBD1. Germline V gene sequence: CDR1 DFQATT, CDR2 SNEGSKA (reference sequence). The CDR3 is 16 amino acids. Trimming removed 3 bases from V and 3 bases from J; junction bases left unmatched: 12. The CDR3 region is CSASSLGTGHGYEQYF. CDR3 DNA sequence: TGCAGTGCTAGCTCCTTAGGGACAGGGCACGGCTACGAGCAGTACTTC.

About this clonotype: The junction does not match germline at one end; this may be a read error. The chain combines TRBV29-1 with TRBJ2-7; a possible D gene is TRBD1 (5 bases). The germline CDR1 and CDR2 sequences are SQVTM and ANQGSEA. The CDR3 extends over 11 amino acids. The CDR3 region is CSVGDSYEHYF. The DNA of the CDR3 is TGCAGCGTCGGTGACAGCTACGAGCATTACTTC.

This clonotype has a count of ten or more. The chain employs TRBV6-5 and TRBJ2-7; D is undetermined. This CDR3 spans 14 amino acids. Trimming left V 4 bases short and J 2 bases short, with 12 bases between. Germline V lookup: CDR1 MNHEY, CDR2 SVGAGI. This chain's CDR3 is CASSLVDGPYEQYF. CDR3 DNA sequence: TGTGCCAGCAGTTTGGTGGACGGACCCTACGAGCAGTACTTC.

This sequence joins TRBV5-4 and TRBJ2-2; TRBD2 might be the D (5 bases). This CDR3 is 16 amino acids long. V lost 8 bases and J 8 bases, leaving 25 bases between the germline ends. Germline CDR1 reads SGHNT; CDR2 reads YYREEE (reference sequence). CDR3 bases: TGTGCCAGTTTTTGTACGGGAACAAGACCCACAGGGGAGCTGTTTTTT. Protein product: CASFCTGTRPTGELFF.

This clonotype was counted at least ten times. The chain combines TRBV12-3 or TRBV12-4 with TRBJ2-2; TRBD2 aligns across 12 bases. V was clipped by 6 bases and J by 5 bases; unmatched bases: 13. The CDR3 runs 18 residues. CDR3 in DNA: TGTGCCAGCAGCGGACTAGCGGGGAGCCGGAGTAGGACCGGGGAGCTGTTTTTT. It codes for CASSGLAGSRSRTGELFF.

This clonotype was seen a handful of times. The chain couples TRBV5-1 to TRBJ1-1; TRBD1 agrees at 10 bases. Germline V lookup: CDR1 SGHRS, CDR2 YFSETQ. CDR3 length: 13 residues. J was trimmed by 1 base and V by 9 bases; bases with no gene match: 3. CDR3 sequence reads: CATRTGGNTEAFF. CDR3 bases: TGCGCCACCCGGACAGGGGGGAACACTGAAGCTTTCTTT.

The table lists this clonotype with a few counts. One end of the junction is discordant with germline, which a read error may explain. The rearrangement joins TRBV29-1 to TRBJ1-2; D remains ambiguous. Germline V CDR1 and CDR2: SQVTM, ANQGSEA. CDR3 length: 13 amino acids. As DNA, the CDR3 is TGCAGCGCCGTGTCCGTGGTGAACTATGGCTACACTTTC. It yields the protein CSAVSVVNYGYTF. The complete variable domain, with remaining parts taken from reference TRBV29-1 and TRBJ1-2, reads SAVISQKPSRDICQRGTSLTIQCQVDSQVTMMFWYRQQPGQSLTLIATANQGSEATYESGFVIDKFPISRPNLTFSTLTVSNMSPEDSSIYLCSAVSVVNYGYTFGSGTRLTVV.

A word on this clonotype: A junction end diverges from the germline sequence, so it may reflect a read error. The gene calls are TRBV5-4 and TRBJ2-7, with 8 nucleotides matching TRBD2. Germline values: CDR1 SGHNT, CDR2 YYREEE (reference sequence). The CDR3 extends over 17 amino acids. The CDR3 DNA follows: TGTGCCAGCAGCCGATTGGAAATAGCGGGGAGCTCCTACGAGCAACACTTC. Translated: CASSRLEIAGSSYEQHF.

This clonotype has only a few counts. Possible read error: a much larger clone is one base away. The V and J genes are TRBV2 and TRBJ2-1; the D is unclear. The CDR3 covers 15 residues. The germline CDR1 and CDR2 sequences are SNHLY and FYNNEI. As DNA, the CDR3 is TGTGTCAGCAGTGGTGAAGGAAACACTTACAATGAGCAGTTCTTC. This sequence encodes CVSSGEGNTYNEQFF.

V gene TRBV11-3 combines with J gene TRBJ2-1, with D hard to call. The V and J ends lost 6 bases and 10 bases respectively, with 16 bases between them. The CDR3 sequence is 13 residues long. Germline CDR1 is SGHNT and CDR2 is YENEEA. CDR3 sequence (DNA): TGTGCCAGCAGTCCGTGTGGTGTGGAGGAGCAGTTCTTC. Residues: CASSPCGVEEQFF.

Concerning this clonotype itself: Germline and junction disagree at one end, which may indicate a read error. CDR3 region: CVSSSGEKAQPQHF. CDR3 coding DNA: TGTGTCAGCAGCTCAGGGGAAAAGGCTCAGCCTCAACATTTT. This chain connects TRBV11-3 to TRBJ1-5, with D maybe TRBD1 (6 bases). The CDR3 loop spans 14 amino acids. Germline CDR1 and CDR2: SGHNT and YENEEA.

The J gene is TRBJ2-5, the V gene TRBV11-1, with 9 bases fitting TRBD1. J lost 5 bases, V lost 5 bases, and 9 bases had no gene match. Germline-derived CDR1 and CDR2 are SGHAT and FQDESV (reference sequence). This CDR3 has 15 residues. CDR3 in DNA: TGTGCCAGCAGCCCTGAACAGGGGGCACAGGAGACCCAGTACTTC. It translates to CASSPEQGAQETQYF.

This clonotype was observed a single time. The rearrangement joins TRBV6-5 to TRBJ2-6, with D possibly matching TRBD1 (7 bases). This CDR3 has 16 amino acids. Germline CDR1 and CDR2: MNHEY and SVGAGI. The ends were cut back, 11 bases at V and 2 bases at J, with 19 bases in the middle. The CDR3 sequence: CACSETGEAGANVLTF. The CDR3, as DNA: TGTGCCTGTAGTGAAACAGGGGAGGCTGGGGCCAACGTCCTGACTTTC.

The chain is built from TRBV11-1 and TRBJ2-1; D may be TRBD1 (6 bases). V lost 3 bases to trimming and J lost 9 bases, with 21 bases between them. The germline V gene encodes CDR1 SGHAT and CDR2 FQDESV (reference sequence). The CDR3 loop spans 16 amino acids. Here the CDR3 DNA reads TGTGCCAGCAGCTTGGCTAGGGGGAAGACAGACATTGAGCAGTTCTTC. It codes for CASSLARGKTDIEQFF.

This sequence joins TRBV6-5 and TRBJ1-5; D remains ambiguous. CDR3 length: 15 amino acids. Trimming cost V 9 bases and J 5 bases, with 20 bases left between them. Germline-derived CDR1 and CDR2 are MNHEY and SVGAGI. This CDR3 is CARSYSTWSDQPQHF. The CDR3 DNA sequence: TGTGCCAGGAGCTACTCGACGTGGTCAGATCAGCCCCAGCATTTT.

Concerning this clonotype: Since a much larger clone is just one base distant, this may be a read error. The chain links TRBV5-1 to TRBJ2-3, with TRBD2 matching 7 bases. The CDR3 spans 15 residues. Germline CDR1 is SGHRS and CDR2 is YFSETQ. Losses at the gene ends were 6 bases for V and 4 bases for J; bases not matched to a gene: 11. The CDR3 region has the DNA TGCGCCAGCAACAAACTAGCGAGAGAAGCAGATACGCAGTATTTT. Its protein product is CASNKLAREADTQYF.

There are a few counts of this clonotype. The chain's CDR3 is CASSSSEGGSYGYTF. CDR3 coding DNA: TGTGCCAGCAGTTCCTCGGAAGGTGGGTCCTATGGCTACACCTTC. The chain uses TRBV28 and TRBJ1-2; D gene unclear. The CDR3 totals 15 residues. From germline, CDR1 is MDHEN and CDR2 SYDVKM. V was trimmed by 4 bases and J by 4 bases, leaving 16 bases between them.

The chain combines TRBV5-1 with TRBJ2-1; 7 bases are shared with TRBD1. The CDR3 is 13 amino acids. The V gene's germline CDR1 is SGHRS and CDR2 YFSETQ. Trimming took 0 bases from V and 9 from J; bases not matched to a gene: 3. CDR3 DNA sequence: TGCGCCAGCAGCTTGGGGCAGGGGGTTGAGCAGTTCTTC. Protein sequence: CASSLGQGVEQFF.

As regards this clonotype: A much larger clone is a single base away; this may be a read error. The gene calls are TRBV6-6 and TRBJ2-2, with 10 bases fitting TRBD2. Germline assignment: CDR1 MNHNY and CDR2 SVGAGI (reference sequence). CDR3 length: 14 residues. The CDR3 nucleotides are TGTACCACCTCCGGGACTAGCGTAACCGGGGAGCTGTTTTTT. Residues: CTTSGTSVTGELFF.

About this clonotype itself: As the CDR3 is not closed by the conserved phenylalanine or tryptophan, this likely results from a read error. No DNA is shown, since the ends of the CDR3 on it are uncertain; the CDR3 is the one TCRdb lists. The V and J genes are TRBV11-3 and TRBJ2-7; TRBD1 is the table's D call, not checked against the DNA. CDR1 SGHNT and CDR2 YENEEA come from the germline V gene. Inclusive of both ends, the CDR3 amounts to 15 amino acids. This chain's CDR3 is CASGLDSPLWRGGAT.

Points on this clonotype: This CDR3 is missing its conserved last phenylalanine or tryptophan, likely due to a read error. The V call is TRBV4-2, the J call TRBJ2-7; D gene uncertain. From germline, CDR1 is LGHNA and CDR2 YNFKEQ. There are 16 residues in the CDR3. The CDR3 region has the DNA TGTGTCAGCAACCAAGATGAACTACCCAGCACCTACGAGCAGTACCTC. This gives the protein CVSNQDELPSTYEQYL.

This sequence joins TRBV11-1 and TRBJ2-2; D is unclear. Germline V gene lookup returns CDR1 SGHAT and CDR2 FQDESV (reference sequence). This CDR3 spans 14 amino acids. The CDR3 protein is CGISFQSWPGELFF. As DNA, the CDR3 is TGTGGCATCAGTTTTCAGAGTTGGCCCGGGGAGCTGTTTTTT.